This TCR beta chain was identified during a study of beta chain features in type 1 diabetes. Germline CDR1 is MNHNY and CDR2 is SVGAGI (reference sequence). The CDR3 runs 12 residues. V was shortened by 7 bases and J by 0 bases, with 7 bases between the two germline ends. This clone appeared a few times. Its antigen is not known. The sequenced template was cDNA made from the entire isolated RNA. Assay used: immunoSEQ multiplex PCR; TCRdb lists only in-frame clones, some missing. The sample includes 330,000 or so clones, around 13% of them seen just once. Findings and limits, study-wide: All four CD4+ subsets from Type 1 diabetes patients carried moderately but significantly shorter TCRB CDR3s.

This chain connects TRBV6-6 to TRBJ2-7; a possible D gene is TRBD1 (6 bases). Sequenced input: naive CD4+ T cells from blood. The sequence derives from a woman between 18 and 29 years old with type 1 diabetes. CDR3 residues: CASMTGSYEQYF. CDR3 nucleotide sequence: TGTGCCAGCATGACAGGCTCCTACGAGCAGTACTTC.